This is a list of T cell receptor beta chains from one sample in a study of T cell responses to AZD1222 COVID-19 vaccine. Using immunoSEQ multiplex PCR, the repertoire was profiled, and TCRdb retains in-frame clones only, with some absent. Of tens of thousands of clones in the sample, over 80% are singletons; the top ten hold over 12%. The sequencing here drew on peripheral blood, taken on day 0 of AZD1222 vaccination. Every receptor here comes from an adult in good health. The CDR3 runs from the conserved cysteine through the conserved F or W. The order of the fields is clone size, J gene, D gene, V gene, CDR3 DNA, CDR3 protein. D genes are given only for firm matches. A clone size is listed for some rows: how often the clone was seen (once, few, many), or a class if it is expanded.

>NA|TRBJ2-6|NA|TRBV5-8
TGTGCCAGCAGCCCCGGGGAGAGCTCTGGGGCCAACGTCCTGACTTTC
CASSPGESSGANVLTF
>NA|TRBJ2-7|TRBD1|TRBV7-9
TGTGCCAGCAGCTCCCGCCGGGGACAGTCTCTTGGCGAGCAGTACTTC
CASSSRRGQSLGEQYF
>NA|TRBJ2-2|TRBD1|TRBV7-8
TGTGCCAGCAAAGGACAGGTCACCGGGGAGCTGTTTTTT
CASKGQVTGELFF
>NA|TRBJ1-4|NA|TRBV4-3
TGCGCCAGCAGCCCCCGGGACGCAACTAATGAAAAACTGTTTTTT
CASSPRDATNEKLFF
>NA|TRBJ1-5|NA|TRBV4-2
TGTGCCAGCAGCCAAGATTGGGTCGGATTCCAGCCCCAGCATTTT
CASSQDWVGFQPQHF
>NA|TRBJ1-1|NA|TRBV25-1
TGTGCCAGCAGTGAACAGGGTTACACTGAAGCTTTCTTT
CASSEQGYTEAFF
>NA|TRBJ1-5|NA|TRBV2
TGTGCCAGCAGGGCCCAGGGTGCTAGCAATCAGCCCCAGCATTTT
CASRAQGASNQPQHF
>NA|TRBJ2-1|TRBD2|TRBV4-1
TGCGCCAGCAGCCAACTAGCGGGCGCGGACTACAATGAGCAGTTCTTC
CASSQLAGADYNEQFF
>NA|TRBJ2-3|TRBD1|TRBV27
TGTGCCAGCAGTTCCTACAGGGGACAGGGCACAGATACGCAGTATTTT
CASSSYRGQGTDTQYF
>NA|TRBJ2-1|NA|TRBV11-3
TGTGCCAGCAGCAGAAGGGGCGCAGCGGAGCAGTTCTTC
CASSRRGAAEQFF
>NA|TRBJ2-3|NA|TRBV5-5
TGTGCCAGCACCATGGATCTGACAAGCACAGATACGCAGTATTTT
CASTMDLTSTDTQYF
>NA|TRBJ2-1|TRBD2|TRBV5-1
TGCGCCAGCAGCCGCGGGACTAGCGGAAACTACAATGAGCAGTTCTTC
CASSRGTSGNYNEQFF
>NA|TRBJ2-1|TRBD2|TRBV2
TGTGCCAGCGGGACTAGCGGGTACAATGAGCAGTTCTTC
CASGTSGYNEQFF
>once|TRBJ2-2|TRBD1|TRBV4-1
TGCGCCAGCAGCCACCGGGACAGGGCCCCCGGGGAGCTGTTTTTT
CASSHRDRAPGELFF
>NA|TRBJ1-1|NA|TRBV24-1
TGTGCCACCAGTGATCCCGGGCTCCCCGGGAGGGCTTTCTTT
CATSDPGLPGRAFF
>NA|TRBJ2-3|TRBD2|TRBV5-1
TGCGCCAGCAGCTTGGGACTAGCGGGAGTGGGGGATACGCAGTATTTT
CASSLGLAGVGDTQYF
>NA|TRBJ2-1|TRBD2|TRBV5-5
TGTGCCACCACGGGACTAGCGGGAGTGAATGAGCAGTTCTTC
CATTGLAGVNEQFF
>NA|TRBJ2-7|NA|TRBV11-3
TGTGCCAGCAGCGCGTACAGGGCGAGTGAGCAGTACTTC
CASSAYRASEQYF
>NA|TRBJ1-3|NA|TRBV7-2
TGTGCCAGCAGCCCCGACGGCTCCTCTGGAAACACCATATATTTT
CASSPDGSSGNTIYF
>once|TRBJ2-1|TRBD2|TRBV19
TGTGCCAGTAGTATCCAGGCGGGAGGGAGATACAATGAGCAGTTCTTC
CASSIQAGGRYNEQFF
>NA|TRBJ2-1|NA|TRBV2
TGTGCCAGCAGTGGAAGCGGAACGGGGTACAATGAGCAGTTCTTC
CASSGSGTGYNEQFF
>NA|TRBJ2-4|TRBD2|TRBV6-4
TGTGCCAGCAGTGTTTTGGCTAGCGGGACCTTATTAGCCAAAAACATTCAGTACTTC
CASSVLASGTLLAKNIQYF
>NA|TRBJ2-7|NA|TRBV21-1
TGTGCCAGCAGCAGTAGCGGGAGAACGGAGGAGCAGTACTTC
CASSSSGRTEEQYF
>NA|TRBJ1-5|NA|TRBV19
TGTGCCAGTAGTATTCCCAGGAGCAGCAATCAGCCCCAGCATTTT
CASSIPRSSNQPQHF
>NA|TRBJ2-1|NA|TRBV24-1
TGTGCCACCAGTGATTCCGTGGGTGAGCAGTTCTTC
CATSDSVGEQFF
>NA|TRBJ2-7|TRBD1|TRBV6-1
TGTGCCAGCAGTGATCAGGGGGCGCGCCACGAGCAGTACTTC
CASSDQGARHEQYF